A selection of T cell receptor beta chains follows, all from one sample in a study of blood T cell repertoires in COVID-19. The method was immunoSEQ multiplex PCR; TCRdb's version includes in-frame clones alone and lacks a portion of them. The sample yields under 150,000 clones, about 87% seen once. The source material was PBMCs or T cells enriched from blood (not recorded which). The source of these receptors is a man aged 50 to 59 in a cohort exposed to, infected with or recovered from COVID-19 (not recorded which). The CDR3 runs from the conserved cysteine through the conserved F or W. A D gene is named only where the DNA matches it firmly. Some rows have no size entry. The others give once, few or many, or a class for an expanded clone.

V gene: TRBV10-3; D gene: TRBD2; J gene: TRBJ2-7; clone size: -; CDR3 protein: CAISGGTSGSYEQYF; CDR3 DNA: TGTGCCATCAGTGGCGGGACTAGCGGCTCCTACGAGCAGTACTTC
V gene: TRBV4-3; D gene: -; J gene: TRBJ1-2; clone size: -; CDR3 protein: CASSQEDSINYGYTF; CDR3 DNA: TGCGCCAGCAGCCAAGAGGACTCCATTAACTATGGCTACACCTTC
V gene: TRBV13; D gene: TRBD1; J gene: TRBJ1-4; clone size: -; CDR3 protein: CASSSLHPGGAKKLFF; CDR3 DNA: TGTGCCAGCAGCTCCCTTCACCCAGGGGGCGCTAAAAAACTGTTTTTT
V gene: TRBV6-5; D gene: -; J gene: TRBJ2-3; clone size: -; CDR3 protein: CASMTAGFDTQYF; CDR3 DNA: TGTGCCAGCATGACCGCGGGGTTTGATACGCAGTATTTT
V gene: TRBV5-4; D gene: TRBD1; J gene: TRBJ1-1; clone size: many; CDR3 protein: CASSLGTGAKGTEAFF; CDR3 DNA: TGTGCCAGCAGCTTGGGGACAGGTGCTAAGGGCACTGAAGCTTTCTTT
V gene: TRBV18; D gene: -; J gene: TRBJ1-5; clone size: -; CDR3 protein: CASSLQGGNQPQHF; CDR3 DNA: TGTGCCAGCTCACTACAGGGAGGCAATCAGCCCCAGCATTTT
V gene: TRBV5-4; D gene: TRBD1; J gene: TRBJ1-2; clone size: -; CDR3 protein: CASSLGTGGLANYGYTF; CDR3 DNA: TGTGCCAGCAGCTTAGGGACAGGTGGGCTAGCTAACTATGGCTACACCTTC
V gene: TRBV7-6; D gene: -; J gene: TRBJ2-4; clone size: -; CDR3 protein: CASSPGEKNIQYF; CDR3 DNA: TGTGCCAGCAGCCCCGGAGAGAAAAACATTCAGTACTTC
V gene: TRBV5-1; D gene: TRBD2; J gene: TRBJ2-1; clone size: -; CDR3 protein: CASRGGYNEQFF; CDR3 DNA: TGCGCCAGCCGCGGGGGGTACAATGAGCAGTTCTTC
V gene: TRBV3-1/TRBV3-2; D gene: -; J gene: TRBJ2-7; clone size: -; CDR3 protein: CASRGSRASYEQYF; CDR3 DNA: TGTGCCAGCAGGGGATCGAGGGCCTCCTACGAGCAGTACTTC
V gene: TRBV9; D gene: -; J gene: TRBJ2-7; clone size: -; CDR3 protein: CASSPPLGRPGEQYF; CDR3 DNA: TGTGCCAGCAGCCCCCCCCTGGGTCGTCCGGGCGAGCAGTACTTC